This entry lists 24 T cell receptor beta chains sequenced from one sample in a study of T cells in Graves' hyperthyroidism and ophthalmopathy. TCR beta CDR3 regions were amplified from RNA. RT-PCR in the first round (using the HTBI primer set) targeted the TCR CDR3. MiXCR, applied by TCRdb to the multiplex PCR reads, yields one record per CDR3 protein. The top ten clones hold more than 7.5% of a sample with 500,000 to 600,000 distinct CDR3 sequences, around 46% of them seen once. The source material was peripheral blood or thyroid tissue (not recorded which). The receptor source for this set is a woman under 30 with Graves' hyperthyroidism.

This clonotype was seen ten or more times. The V gene is TRBV7-9, the J gene TRBJ2-7; TRBD2 agrees at 13 bases. Germline CDR1 is SEHNR and CDR2 is FQNEAQ (reference sequence). There are 15 residues in the CDR3. V shed 5 bases, J shed 4 bases, and the junction held 5 bases outside the gene matches. As DNA, the CDR3 is TGTGCCAGCAGCGCTCGACTAGCGGGAGGATACGAGCAGTACTTC. Translating gives CASSARLAGGYEQYF. Filled out from reference TRBV7-9 and TRBJ2-7, the complete variable domain reads DTGVSQNPRHKITKRGQNVTFRCDPISEHNRLYWYRQTLGQGPEFLTYFQNEAQLEKSRLLSDRFSAERPKGSFSTLEIQRTEQGDSAMYLCASSARLAGGYEQYFGPGTRLTVT.

This clonotype has ten or more counts. The rearrangement links TRBV2 to TRBJ1-5; unclear D gene. Germline-derived CDR1 and CDR2 are SNHLY and FYNNEI. The CDR3 has 13 residues. Trimming took 7 bases from V and 2 from J, leaving 9 bases between them. CDR3 amino acids: CASMVEGNQPQHF. The CDR3 DNA reads TGTGCCAGCATGGTAGAAGGCAATCAGCCCCAGCATTTT.

Written as DNA, the CDR3 is TGTGCCAGCAGGGCAGGTCCAGGTTTGAGGACTGAAGCTTTCTTT. Protein product: CASRAGPGLRTEAFF. The chain uses TRBV12-3 or TRBV12-4 and TRBJ1-1; no reliable D call. The germline V and J ends were trimmed by 6 bases and 5 bases, with 19 bases remaining between them. The CDR3 is 15 amino acids.

This clonotype was seen just once. This sequence joins TRBV5-1 and TRBJ2-2, with 13 bases identical to TRBD2. The J segment lost 2 bases and the V segment lost 0 bases, leaving 7 bases of the junction unmatched. The germline CDR1 and CDR2 sequences are SGHRS and YFSETQ. The CDR3 is 19 residues long. Here the CDR3 DNA reads TGCGCCAGCAGCTTGGCGAGGACTAGCGGGAGCGGCAACACCGGGGAGCTGTTTTTT. Its protein product is CASSLARTSGSGNTGELFF.

At least ten counts were recorded for this clonotype. The chain couples TRBV28 to TRBJ2-7, with TRBD2 matching over 11 bases. Germline V CDR1 and CDR2: MDHEN, SYDVKM. V dropped 6 bases and J dropped 6; count of bases not matched to a gene: 10. This CDR3 has 15 residues. CDR3 bases: TGTGCCAGCAGAATAGCGGGAGGGCCGACTGGCGAGCAGTACTTC. It is translated as CASRIAGGPTGEQYF.

The chain links TRBV12-3 or TRBV12-4 to TRBJ2-7; D may be TRBD2 (5 bases). This CDR3 is 14 amino acids long. V lost 2 bases and J lost 9, with 17 bases in between. CDR3 DNA sequence: TGTGCCAGCAGTTTAAAGGAGGTGGCAGATACGCAGTACTTC. Amino acid sequence: CASSLKEVADTQYF.

This clonotype has ten or more counts. The chain has TRBV3-1 and TRBJ2-7; D gene unclear. CDR1 LGHDT and CDR2 YNNKEL come from the germline V gene (reference sequence). The CDR3 totals 10 residues. V was shortened by 0 bases and J by 6 bases, with 0 bases between the two germline ends. Here the CDR3 reads CASSQDEQYF. The DNA for the CDR3 is TGTGCCAGCAGCCAAGACGAGCAGTACTTC.

J is TRBJ2-5 and V is TRBV10-3; 8 bases are shared with TRBD2. The CDR3 runs to 15 residues. Germline lookup yields CDR1 ENHRY and CDR2 SYGVKD. V was clipped by 4 bases and J by 5 bases; unmatched bases: 9. The CDR3 reads CAISVAGGGGETQYF. As DNA, the CDR3 is TGTGCCATCAGTGTTGCGGGAGGAGGCGGGGAGACCCAGTACTTC.

V usage is TRBV6-1 and J usage is TRBJ2-1; TRBD2 might be the D (6 bases). This CDR3 comprises 14 residues. V was clipped by 5 bases and J by 5 bases, with 13 bases between them. The germline V gene encodes CDR1 MNHNS and CDR2 SASEGT. CDR3 sequence (DNA): TGTGCCAGCAGTTACGGGGACTTCAACAATGAGCAGTTCTTC. Translating gives CASSYGDFNNEQFF.

In its sample, this clonotype was seen a few times. The genes are TRBV19 and TRBJ2-2, with D unresolved. The CDR3 extends over 15 amino acids. The germline V gene has CDR1 LNHDA and CDR2 SQIVND (reference sequence). V dropped 0 bases and J dropped 4 bases, with 9 bases sitting between them. In DNA form, the CDR3 reads TGTGCCAGTAGTATAGAGGCCTACACCACCGGGGAGCTGTTTTTT. This codes for CASSIEAYTTGELFF. Looking up the rest from reference TRBV19 and TRBJ2-2 gives the full variable domain: DGGITQSPKYLFRKEGQNVTLSCEQNLNHDAMYWYRQDPGQGLRLIYYSQIVNDFQKGDIAEGYSVSREKKESFPLTVTSAQKNPTAFYLCASSIEAYTTGELFFGEGSRLTVL.

On this clonotype: A clone one base away is much larger, so this may be a read error. The chain is built from TRBV5-5 and TRBJ1-1; D unclear. The CDR3 spans 12 residues. Germline values: CDR1 SGHKS, CDR2 YYEKEE (reference sequence). V shed 7 bases and J shed 8 bases, with 15 bases lying between them. Written as DNA, the CDR3 is TGTGCCAGCGCCCGAGACACCACAGAAGCTTTCTTT. Amino acids: CASARDTTEAFF.

This clonotype was counted many times. This sequence joins TRBV4-1 and TRBJ1-2; D remains unclear. Trimming stripped 1 base from V and 4 bases from J, with 10 bases between. The CDR3 loop spans 14 amino acids. Germline V gene sequence: CDR1 MGHRA, CDR2 YSYEKL. The CDR3 sequence: CASSQGLEAYGYTF. Written as DNA, the CDR3 is TGCGCCAGCAGCCAAGGTCTGGAGGCCTATGGCTACACCTTC.

The rearrangement links TRBV30 to TRBJ2-5, with D possibly matching TRBD2 (5 bases). The V end was cut by 3 bases, the J end by 5 bases, with 7 bases between. This CDR3 has 11 amino acids. Germline V gene data show CDR1 as GTSNPN and CDR2 as SVGIG (reference sequence). The chain's CDR3 is CAWSRGETQYF. The CDR3 DNA reads as TGTGCCTGGAGCAGAGGGGAGACCCAGTACTTC.

The chain combines TRBV29-1 with TRBJ1-6; D perhaps matches TRBD1 (6 bases). Germline V gene sequence: CDR1 SQVTM, CDR2 ANQGSEA. The germline V and J ends were trimmed by 8 bases and 7 bases, with 15 bases remaining between them. The CDR3 runs 13 residues. CDR3 nucleotide sequence: TGCAGCTTCACGACAGGCTCAAATTCACCCCTCCACTTT. It yields the protein CSFTTGSNSPLHF.

This clonotype was observed a handful of times. The chain has TRBV24-1 and TRBJ2-1; D may be TRBD2 (5 bases). The CDR3 has 15 residues. Germline-derived CDR1 and CDR2 are KGHDR and SFDVKD. The V end lost 4 bases, the J end lost 1 base, and 10 bases lay between the germline ends. Here the CDR3 reads CATSERGSSYNEQFF. The CDR3 DNA reads TGTGCCACCAGTGAGAGAGGGTCTTCCTACAATGAGCAGTTCTTC.

A few counts support this clonotype. The chain recombines TRBV30 with TRBJ1-1; weak D call: TRBD1 (5 bases). V was shortened by 4 bases and J by 5 bases, with 11 bases between the two germline ends. Looked up from germline, CDR1 is GTSNPN and CDR2 is SVGIG (reference sequence). This CDR3 is 12 amino acids long. The CDR3 here is CAWIRGGTEAFF. The CDR3 DNA reads TGTGCCTGGATTCGTGGGGGAACTGAAGCTTTCTTT. The variable domain in full, completed from reference TRBV30 and TRBJ1-1, reads SQTIHQWPATLVQPVGSPLSLECTVEGTSNPNLYWYRQAAGRGLQLLFYSVGIGQISSEVPQNLSASRPQDRQFILSSKKLLLSDSGFYLCAWIRGGTEAFFGQGTRLTVV.

This clonotype was counted many times. The chain carries TRBV7-2 and TRBJ2-2; 8 bases fit TRBD1. Losses at the gene ends were 6 bases for V and 6 bases for J; bases not matched to a gene: 6. Germline assignment: CDR1 SGHTA and CDR2 FQGNSA. The CDR3 consists of 14 residues. The DNA for the CDR3 is TGTGCCAGCAGGGCGACAGGGGTCGCCGGGGAGCTGTTTTTT. This codes for CASRATGVAGELFF. Full variable domain (outside the CDR3, taken from reference TRBV7-2 and TRBJ2-2): GAGVSQSPSNKVTEKGKDVELRCDPISGHTALYWYRQSLGQGLEFLIYFQGNSAPDKSGLPSDRFSAERTGGSVSTLTIQRTQQEDSAVYLCASRATGVAGELFFGEGSRLTVL.

This clonotype has ten or more counts. The rearrangement links TRBV20-1 to TRBJ2-7; D possibly matches TRBD1 or TRBD2 (5 bases each). Germline loops: CDR1 DFQATT, CDR2 SNEGSKA (reference sequence). The CDR3 is made up of 14 amino acids. The ends were cut back, 6 bases at V and 1 base at J, with 16 bases in the middle. The CDR3 nucleotides read TGCAGTGCAGGGGCTGTAGGGGAGTCCTACGAGCAGTACTTC. This gives the protein CSAGAVGESYEQYF.

This clonotype has more than one count but fewer than ten. The chain couples TRBV2 to TRBJ2-1; 9 bases are a match to TRBD2. The germline V gene encodes CDR1 SNHLY and CDR2 FYNNEI. The CDR3 extends over 15 amino acids. V dropped 6 bases and J dropped 0; count of bases not matched to a gene: 3. The CDR3 loop is CASRLSGSSYNEQFF. The CDR3 coding sequence is TGTGCCAGCAGGCTTAGCGGGAGCTCCTACAATGAGCAGTTCTTC. The complete variable domain, with remaining parts taken from reference TRBV2 and TRBJ2-1, reads EPEVTQTPSHQVTQMGQEVILRCVPISNHLYFYWYRQILGQKVEFLVSFYNNEISEKSEIFDDQFSVERPDGSNFTLKIRSTKLEDSAMYFCASRLSGSSYNEQFFGPGTRLTVL.

This clonotype was recorded once. The chain joins TRBV12-3 or TRBV12-4 to TRBJ1-4, with 8 bases matching TRBD1. V was clipped by 5 bases and J by 5 bases; unmatched bases: 10. This CDR3 is built from 16 residues. The CDR3 nucleotides read TGTGCCAGCAGTCCCCAAAGGGGACAGGTCAATGAAAAACTGTTTTTT. Residues: CASSPQRGQVNEKLFF.

The chain combines TRBV25-1 with TRBJ1-5; 8 bases are shared with TRBD1. The V and J ends lost 7 bases and 6 bases, in that order; junction bases with no gene match: 11. The CDR3 has 15 residues. Germline V CDR1 and CDR2: MGHDK, SYGVNS. The CDR3 region is CASNLNNRGTQPQHF. The CDR3 coding sequence is TGTGCCAGCAATTTAAACAACAGGGGGACTCAGCCCCAGCATTTT.

This clonotype was seen only a few times. The chain recombines TRBV6-2 or TRBV6-3 with TRBJ1-2; D is perhaps TRBD1 (6 bases). Looked up from germline, CDR1 is MNHEY and CDR2 is SVGEGT. Trimming pared 5 bases from V and 12 bases from J, leaving 22 bases between. The CDR3 extends over 14 amino acids. Here the CDR3 reads CASSEAQGGLGNTF. The CDR3 DNA reads as TGTGCCAGCAGTGAAGCCCAAGGGGGGCTTGGAAACACCTTC.

This clonotype is a singleton in its sample. The V call is TRBV5-1, the J call TRBJ2-6, with TRBD1 identical over 7 bases. Germline lookup yields CDR1 SGHRS and CDR2 YFSETQ. The CDR3 runs 19 residues. Trimming removed 3 bases from V and 2 bases from J; junction bases left unmatched: 14. CDR3 loop: CASSSLPGQPLAGANVLTF. As DNA, the CDR3 is TGCGCCAGCAGCTCGCTCCCGGGACAGCCGCTCGCTGGGGCCAACGTCCTGACTTTC.

This clonotype has a count of ten or more. The genes are TRBV19 and TRBJ1-2; D unresolved. Trimming took 3 bases from V and 3 from J, leaving 11 bases between them. Germline V gives CDR1 LNHDA, CDR2 SQIVND (reference sequence). The CDR3 has 14 residues. The CDR3 spells CASSIPLGDYGYTF. As DNA, the CDR3 is TGTGCCAGTAGTATCCCCCTGGGAGACTATGGCTACACCTTC.